This record covers a single TCR beta chain. Its target is not known. With a J-beta primer mix and a sample-barcoded 5' primer, a second PCR ran roughly 6 to 11 cycles. One entry per CDR3 protein, called by TCRdb with MiXCR from the 5' RACE reads. The table lists roughly 680,000 distinct CDR3 sequences, roughly half of them singletons. The data were obtained in a study of blood T cells in healthy people across ages. Points from the study as a whole: The study lacked donor CMV status, which possibly confounded expanded clonotype changes. Older age coincided with a roughly linear decline in TCR beta diversity per million T cells.

Donation came from healthy Caucasian individuals in Russia who were aged roughly 6 to 95. This clonotype was sampled from a woman older than 75 in good health. The material sequenced was blood.

The chain's CDR3 is CASSLSGHLEAFF. The DNA of the CDR3 is TGTGCCAGCAGTTTATCGGGACACCTTGAAGCTTTCTTT. V gene TRBV12-3 or TRBV12-4 combines with J gene TRBJ1-1, with D perhaps matching TRBD1 (6 bases). The CDR3 consists of 13 residues. Trimming left V 2 bases short and J 7 bases short, with 11 bases between.